These 23 T cell receptor beta chains came from one sample sequenced in a study of OX40 agonist ivuxolimab in advanced cancers. Sequenced by immunoSEQ multiplex PCR; TCRdb stores in-frame clones only, minus some. The sample lists around 67,000 clones, around 90% occurring once. The material was CD4+ or CD8+ T cells sorted from blood, obtained in a trial of the OX40 agonist ivuxolimab. All receptors come from an adult with an advanced solid tumor such as melanoma, head and neck, liver or kidney cancer.

The chain recombines TRBV7-2 with TRBJ1-6; D may be TRBD1 (6 bases). The CDR3 loop spans 14 amino acids. Germline CDR1 SGHTA, CDR2 FQGNSA. Deletions cut 1 base from V and 9 bases from J, with 10 bases between. The CDR3 bases are TGTGCCAGCAGCTTAGGACAGGTAGCTTCACCCCTCCACTTT. This translates into CASSLGQVASPLHF.

In its sample, this clone was seen a few times. The CDR3 nucleotides are TGTGCCAGCAGCTTAATTGACGGGAGCTATGGCTACACCTTC. It yields the protein CASSLIDGSYGYTF. The chain couples TRBV7-9 to TRBJ1-2; D is uncertain. The germline V and J ends were trimmed by 2 bases and 4 bases, with 11 bases remaining between them. CDR3 length equals 14 residues. Per the germline V gene, CDR1 is SEHNR and CDR2 is FQNEAQ (reference sequence). The full variable domain, with the rest looked up from reference TRBV7-9 and TRBJ1-2, is DTGVSQNPRHKITKRGQNVTFRCDPISEHNRLYWYRQTLGQGPEFLTYFQNEAQLEKSRLLSDRFSAERPKGSFSTLEIQRTEQGDSAMYLCASSLIDGSYGYTFGSGTRLTVV.

The chain combines TRBV7-9 with TRBJ2-5; D is uncertain. Between the trimmed V and J ends, which lost 4 bases and 2 bases, there was a span of 14 bases. Germline V gene lookup returns CDR1 SEHNR and CDR2 FQNEAQ (reference sequence). CDR3 length equals 15 residues. This CDR3 is CASSSPGNNQETQYF. CDR3 nucleotides: TGTGCCAGCAGCTCCCCCGGCAATAATCAAGAGACCCAGTACTTC.

Only a few counts were recorded for this clone. V and J are TRBV19 and TRBJ1-5; perhaps TRBD1 as D (6 bases). The CDR3 is made up of 15 amino acids. CDR1 LNHDA and CDR2 SQIVND come from the germline V gene (reference sequence). V lost 6 bases, J lost 5 bases, and 17 bases lay in between. The CDR3 protein is CASRQGAIGYQPQHF. CDR3 sequence (DNA): TGTGCCAGTAGACAGGGCGCGATTGGGTATCAGCCCCAGCATTTT.

The chain couples TRBV7-9 to TRBJ1-2, with D maybe TRBD1 (6 bases). Trimming removed 5 bases at V and 0 bases at J, with 16 bases between. The germline V gene encodes CDR1 SEHNR and CDR2 FQNEAQ (reference sequence). This CDR3 region has 16 residues. CDR3 region: CASSPPGGATNYGYTF. The CDR3 bases are TGTGCCAGCAGCCCCCCGGGGGGGGCAACTAACTATGGCTACACCTTC.

This chain joins TRBV5-4 and TRBJ2-5; 11 bases are a match to TRBD1. The DNA end is more similar to TRBJ2-7, so the J call may be wrong. The germline V gene encodes CDR1 SGHNT and CDR2 YYREEE (reference sequence). The length of the CDR3 is 15 residues. In nucleotides, the CDR3 is TGTGCCAGCAGCCCGGCGGGACAGGGGGTTTACGAGCAGTACTTC. It is translated as CASSPAGQGVYEQYF.

V is TRBV6-6 and J is TRBJ2-7; 8 bases are shared with TRBD1. Germline CDR1 reads MNHNY; CDR2 reads SVGAGI (reference sequence). The CDR3 loop spans 12 amino acids. The V and J ends lost 7 bases and 9 bases, in that order; junction bases with no gene match: 8. For the CDR3, the DNA is TGTGCCAGCATCGACAGGGGCGGCGTGCAGTACTTC. This encodes CASIDRGGVQYF.

The chain joins TRBV6-5 to TRBJ2-6; TRBD1 or TRBD2 may be the D gene (6 bases each). Looked up from germline, CDR1 is MNHEY and CDR2 is SVGAGI. The V end was cut by 8 bases, the J end by 4 bases, with 15 bases between. The CDR3 length is 15 residues. CDR3 region: CASAKPGAGANVLTF. The CDR3 bases are TGTGCCAGCGCCAAGCCGGGGGCGGGGGCCAACGTCCTGACTTTC.

This chain links TRBV2 with TRBJ2-1; 13 nucleotides agree with TRBD2. This CDR3 spans 16 amino acids. The junction had 9 bases not matched to a gene; V was cut back by 7 bases and J by 6 bases. Per germline, CDR1 SNHLY and CDR2 FYNNEI. CDR3 in DNA: TGTGCCAGCACCTATGCCGGACTAGCGGGAGCCAATGAGCAGTTCTTC. Encoded protein: CASTYAGLAGANEQFF. The full variable domain, completed using reference TRBV2 and TRBJ2-1, is EPEVTQTPSHQVTQMGQEVILRCVPISNHLYFYWYRQILGQKVEFLVSFYNNEISEKSEIFDDQFSVERPDGSNFTLKIRSTKLEDSAMYFCASTYAGLAGANEQFFGPGTRLTVL.

The chain has TRBV28 and TRBJ2-7; 8 bases fit TRBD1. V trimming: 6 bases; J trimming: 3 bases; junction bases outside the gene matches: 4. Germline lookup yields CDR1 MDHEN and CDR2 SYDVKM. This CDR3 is built from 13 residues. CDR3 coding DNA: TGTGCCAGCAGGTCAGACAGGGGCTACGAGCAGTACTTC. Its protein is CASRSDRGYEQYF.

The rearrangement joins TRBV11-2 to TRBJ2-6; D ambiguous. The CDR3 is 16 residues long. Germline loops: CDR1 SGHAT, CDR2 FQNNGV. V shed 1 base and J shed 2 bases, with 9 bases lying between them. CDR3 DNA: TGTGCCAGCAGCTTAGTGGCGCAAACTGGGGCCAACGTCCTGACTTTC. This codes for CASSLVAQTGANVLTF.

This clone was recorded only once. The chain uses TRBV9 and TRBJ1-3; tentatively, D is TRBD1 (5 bases). CDR1 is SGDLS, CDR2 YYNGEE, per germline. Trimming removed 2 bases at V and 0 bases at J, with 15 bases between. The CDR3 spans 17 residues. CDR3 protein: CASSVLPQASSGNTIYF. The CDR3 DNA follows: TGTGCCAGCAGCGTCTTACCACAGGCTAGCTCTGGAAACACCATATATTTT. The variable domain in full, completed from reference TRBV9 and TRBJ1-3, reads DSGVTQTPKHLITATGQRVTLRCSPRSGDLSVYWYQQSLDQGLQFLIQYYNGEERAKGNILERFSAQQFPDLHSELNLSSLELGDSALYFCASSVLPQASSGNTIYFGEGSWLTVV.

This chain uses TRBV19 with TRBJ1-5; weak D call: TRBD1 (6 bases). The length of the CDR3 is 16 residues. Germline V gene sequence: CDR1 LNHDA, CDR2 SQIVND (reference sequence). V lost 5 bases and J 2 bases, leaving 16 bases between the germline ends. CDR3 sequence reads: CASSPHRVAGNQPQHF. The CDR3 DNA sequence: TGTGCCAGTAGTCCCCACAGGGTAGCGGGCAATCAGCCCCAGCATTTT.

This clone came up a few times. This chain links TRBV7-9 with TRBJ2-3; no clear D. Between the trimmed V and J ends, which lost 3 bases and 0 bases, there was a span of 10 bases. The CDR3 length is 15 residues. Germline assignment: CDR1 SEHNR and CDR2 FQNEAQ (reference sequence). CDR3: CASSLGVGSTDTQYF. The CDR3 DNA is TGTGCCAGCAGCTTGGGCGTTGGTAGCACAGATACGCAGTATTTT.

This clone was found a few times. J is TRBJ2-1 and V is TRBV5-6; D uncertain. Germline values: CDR1 SGHDT, CDR2 YYEEEE. V was clipped by 1 base and J by 5 bases, with 1 base between them. The CDR3 loop spans 11 amino acids. This CDR3 reads CASSLNNEQFF. The CDR3 coding sequence is TGTGCCAGCAGCTTGAACAATGAGCAGTTCTTC.

This clone has a handful of counts. This sequence joins TRBV18 and TRBJ2-5; D remains unclear. Per the germline V gene, CDR1 is KGHSH and CDR2 is LQKENI. V was clipped by 0 bases and J by 2 bases, with 7 bases between them. CDR3 length equals 14 residues. The CDR3 loop is CASSPPYDQETQYF. CDR3 nucleotides: TGTGCCAGCTCACCACCTTACGATCAAGAGACCCAGTACTTC.

The chain is built from TRBV28 and TRBJ2-1, with D tentatively TRBD1 (6 bases). CDR1 and CDR2 (germline): MDHEN, SYDVKM. Trimming removed 6 bases from V and 4 bases from J, with 16 bases in between. CDR3 length: 15 amino acids. CDR3 sequence reads: CASSPPGHRYNEQFF. CDR3 nucleotide sequence: TGTGCCAGCAGCCCCCCGGGACACAGATACAATGAGCAGTTCTTC.

The gene calls are TRBV4-3 and TRBJ1-4; TRBD1 agrees at 8 bases. The CDR3 runs 14 residues. With 4 bases clipped from V and 8 bases from J, the junction kept 6 bases outside the gene matches. The germline V gene encodes CDR1 LGHNA and CDR2 YSLEER. CDR3 bases: TGCGCCAGCAGCCTGGACAGGGTGAAGGAAAAACTGTTTTTT. This translates into CASSLDRVKEKLFF.

This sequence joins TRBV6-5 and TRBJ2-7; D is unresolved. Looked up from germline, CDR1 is MNHEY and CDR2 is SVGAGI. This CDR3 comprises 13 residues. V lost 5 bases, J lost 2 bases, and 10 bases lay in between. The DNA for the CDR3 is TGTGCCAGCAGTGACCGGACCCCCTACGAGCAGTACTTC. This encodes CASSDRTPYEQYF.

This clone was seen a handful of times. The CDR3 DNA sequence: TGTGCCAGCAGCCCCCGGGTCGAGGGGACCGAGCAGTACTTC. It yields the protein CASSPRVEGTEQYF. The rearrangement joins TRBV16 to TRBJ2-7, with D perhaps given as TRBD1 or TRBD2 (5 bases each). Germline CDR1 and CDR2: KGHSY and FQNENV. Trimming took off 4 bases at V and 6 bases at J, with 16 bases between the two ends. The CDR3 runs 14 residues.

The chain has TRBV5-8 and TRBJ1-3; no firm D call. Trimming removed 0 bases at V and 0 bases at J, with 7 bases between. The CDR3 sequence is 15 residues long. Germline V gene sequence: CDR1 SGHTS, CDR2 YDEGEE. CDR3: CASSLGSLSGNTIYF. CDR3 DNA sequence: TGTGCCAGCAGCTTGGGGTCCCTCTCTGGAAACACCATATATTTT. Full variable domain (outside the CDR3, taken from reference TRBV5-8 and TRBJ1-3): EAGVTQSPTHLIKTRGQQATLRCSPISGHTSVYWYQQALGLGLQFLLWYDEGEERNRGNFPPRFSGRQFPNYSSELNVNALELEDSALYLCASSLGSLSGNTIYFGEGSWLTVV.

The chain couples TRBV7-3 to TRBJ2-3; tentative D call: TRBD2 (6 bases). CDR1 and CDR2 (germline): SGHTA, FQGTGA. Trimming stripped 3 bases from V and 14 bases from J, with 18 bases between. This CDR3 has 13 amino acids. CDR3 residues: CASSFQAGTPGYF. Written as DNA, the CDR3 is TGTGCCAGCAGCTTCCAGGCCGGGACTCCGGGGTATTTT. Filled out from reference TRBV7-3 and TRBJ2-3, the complete variable domain reads GAGVSQTPSNKVTEKGKYVELRCDPISGHTALYWYRQSLGQGPEFLIYFQGTGAADDSGLPNDRFFAVRPEGSVSTLKIQRTERGDSAVYLCASSFQAGTPGYFGPGTRLTVL.

This chain links TRBV30 with TRBJ2-1; TRBD1 aligns across 8 bases. Per the germline V gene, CDR1 is GTSNPN and CDR2 is SVGIG (reference sequence). CDR3 size: 15 residues. V shed 0 bases, J shed 6 bases, and the junction held 7 bases outside the gene matches. The CDR3 here is CAWSVGDRTSNEQFF. The CDR3 DNA is TGTGCCTGGAGTGTGGGGGACAGGACGAGCAATGAGCAGTTCTTC.